The clone carrying this T cell receptor (beta chain) was counted a single time. These data originate in a study of control samples from healthy donors and cancer patients. Per germline, CDR1 KGHSH and CDR2 LQKENI. With 3 bases clipped from V and 0 bases from J, the junction kept 5 bases outside the gene matches. The CDR3 totals 16 residues. Measured with immunoSEQ multiplex PCR; TCRdb has only the in-frame clones, and not every one. Of about 98,000 clones in the sample, almost 85% are singletons; the top ten hold roughly 2%. The TCR sequence derives from a man in his fifties or sixties in good health. The chain joins TRBV18 to TRBJ1-3; 7 positions match TRBD1. Sequencing was carried out using blood. CDR3 protein: CASSPEQGFSGNTIYF. CDR3 nucleotide sequence: TGTGCCAGCTCACCGGAACAGGGGTTCTCTGGAAACACCATATATTTT.